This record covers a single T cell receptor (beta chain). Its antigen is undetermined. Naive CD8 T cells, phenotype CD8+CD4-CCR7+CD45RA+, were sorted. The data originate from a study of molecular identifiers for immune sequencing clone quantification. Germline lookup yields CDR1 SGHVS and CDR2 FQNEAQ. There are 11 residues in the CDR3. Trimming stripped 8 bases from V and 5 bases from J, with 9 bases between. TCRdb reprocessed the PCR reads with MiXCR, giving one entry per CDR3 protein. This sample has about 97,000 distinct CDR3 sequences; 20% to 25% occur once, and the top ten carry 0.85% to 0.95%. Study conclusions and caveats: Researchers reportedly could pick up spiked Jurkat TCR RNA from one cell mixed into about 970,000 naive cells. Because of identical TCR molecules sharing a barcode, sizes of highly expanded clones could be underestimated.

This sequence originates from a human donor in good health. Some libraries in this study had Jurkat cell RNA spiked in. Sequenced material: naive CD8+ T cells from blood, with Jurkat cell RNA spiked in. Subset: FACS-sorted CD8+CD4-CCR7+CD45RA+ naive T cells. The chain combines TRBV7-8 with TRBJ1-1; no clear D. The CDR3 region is CASCWGTEAFF. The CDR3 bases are TGTGCCAGCTGCTGGGGAACTGAAGCTTTCTTT.